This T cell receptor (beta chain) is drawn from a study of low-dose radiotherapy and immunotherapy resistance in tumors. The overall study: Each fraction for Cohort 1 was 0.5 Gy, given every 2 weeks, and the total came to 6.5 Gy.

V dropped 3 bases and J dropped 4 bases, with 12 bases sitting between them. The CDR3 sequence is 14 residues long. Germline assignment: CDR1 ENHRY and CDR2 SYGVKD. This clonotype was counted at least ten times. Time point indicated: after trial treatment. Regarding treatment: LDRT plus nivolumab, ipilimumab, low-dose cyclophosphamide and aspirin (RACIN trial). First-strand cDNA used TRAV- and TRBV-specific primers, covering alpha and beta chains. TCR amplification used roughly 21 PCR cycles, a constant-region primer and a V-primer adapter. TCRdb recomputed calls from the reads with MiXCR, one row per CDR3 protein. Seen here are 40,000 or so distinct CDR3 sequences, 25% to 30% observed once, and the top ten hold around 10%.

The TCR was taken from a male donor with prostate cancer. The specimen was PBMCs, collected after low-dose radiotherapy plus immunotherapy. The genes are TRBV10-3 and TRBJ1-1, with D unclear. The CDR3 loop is CAISEYQGSTEAFF. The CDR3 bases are TGTGCCATCAGTGAATATCAAGGGAGCACTGAAGCTTTCTTT.